This is a list of T cell receptor beta chains from one sample in a study of Graves' ophthalmopathy and Graves' hyperthyroidism. TCRdb ran MiXCR on the multiplex PCR reads and lists one entry per CDR3 protein. The repertoire consists of about 340,000 distinct CDR3 sequences, with about 17% occurring once and the leading ten covering approximately 13%. Sequenced input: peripheral blood. The receptor set was obtained from an adult man with Graves' ophthalmopathy. The CDR3 runs from the conserved cysteine through the conserved F or W. A D gene is named only where the DNA matches it firmly.

V	D	CDR3
TRBV5-1	.	CASSSGGDYGYTF
TRBV10-3	.	CAISDQHAEAFF
TRBV28	.	CASSLFGVSYEQYF
TRBV7-9	.	CASSRAGFQGGYTF
TRBV29-1	.	CSVVLAGSNQPQHF
TRBV6-5	TRBD2	CASSSPSGTDYEQYF
TRBV25-1	TRBD1	CASPRDRGKTEAFF
TRBV28	TRBD2	CASSLKLAGPSSYEQYF
TRBV12-3/TRBV12-4	TRBD1	CAGSGDSLAYEQYF
TRBV29-1	TRBD1	CSVAGGDGYTF
TRBV6-5	.	CASSSFGRLNTEAFF
TRBV27	.	CASSRTQGSGELFF
TRBV2	TRBD2	CASSEIELAGTSTETQYF
TRBV12-3/TRBV12-4	TRBD2	CASSLVRDSGALYNEQFF
TRBV29-1	.	CSVDVRAGRIYGYTF
TRBV14	.	CASSQDYRASEQYF
TRBV11-2	TRBD1	CASSLDPQGAIGYGYTF
TRBV6-5	.	CASSYFGHTEAFF
TRBV30	TRBD1	CACSGPQGIYGYTF
TRBV6-1	.	CASSAGPASNTEAFF
TRBV5-1	.	CASSLTGTGTHEQYF
TRBV20-1	.	CSAAGYTEAFF
TRBV6-5	.	CASSYSCGQNYEQSF
TRBV12-3/TRBV12-4	TRBD2	CASRPSGSLLGEQYF
TRBV4-1	TRBD1	CASSKQTGTAEETQYF
TRBV10-3	TRBD2	CAISEPNGGARETQYF
TRBV29-1	.	CSVEDQRDGYTF
TRBV19	.	CASSIVGSSNQPQHF
TRBV27	.	CASSLRGNFRPTYYSGNTIYF
TRBV7-9	TRBD1	CASSPDRGPYGYTF
TRBV9	.	CASSVGGTENTEAFF
TRBV11-2	TRBD2	CASSLSGTSGRPEQYF
TRBV20-1	.	CSARRGGGDQPQHF